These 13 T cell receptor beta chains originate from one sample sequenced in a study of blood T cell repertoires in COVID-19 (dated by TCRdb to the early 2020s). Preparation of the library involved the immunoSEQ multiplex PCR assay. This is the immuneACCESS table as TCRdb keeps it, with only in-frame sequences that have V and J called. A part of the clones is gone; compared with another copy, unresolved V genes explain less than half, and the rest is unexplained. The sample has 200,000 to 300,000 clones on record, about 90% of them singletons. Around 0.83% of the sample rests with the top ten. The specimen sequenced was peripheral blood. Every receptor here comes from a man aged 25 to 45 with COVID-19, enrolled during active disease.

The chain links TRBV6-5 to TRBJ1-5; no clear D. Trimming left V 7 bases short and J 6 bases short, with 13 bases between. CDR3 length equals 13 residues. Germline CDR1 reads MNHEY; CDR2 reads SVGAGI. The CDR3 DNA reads TGTGCCAGCATGTCCAGGCCCCTTCAGCCCCAGCATTTT. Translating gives CASMSRPLQPQHF.

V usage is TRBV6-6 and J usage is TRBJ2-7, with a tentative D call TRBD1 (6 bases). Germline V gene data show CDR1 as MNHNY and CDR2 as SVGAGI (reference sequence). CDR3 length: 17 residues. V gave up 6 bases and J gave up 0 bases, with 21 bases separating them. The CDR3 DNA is TGTGCCAGCAGGCGATCTTCCACAGGGATGGGCTCCTACGAGCAGTACTTC. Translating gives CASRRSSTGMGSYEQYF.

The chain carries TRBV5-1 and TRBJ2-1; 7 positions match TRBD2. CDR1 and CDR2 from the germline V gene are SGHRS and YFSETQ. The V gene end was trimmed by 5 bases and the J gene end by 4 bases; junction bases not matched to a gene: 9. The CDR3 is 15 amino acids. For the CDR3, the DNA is TGCGCCAGCAGAGCCCCGGGACTACCATACAATGAGCAGTTCTTC. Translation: CASRAPGLPYNEQFF.

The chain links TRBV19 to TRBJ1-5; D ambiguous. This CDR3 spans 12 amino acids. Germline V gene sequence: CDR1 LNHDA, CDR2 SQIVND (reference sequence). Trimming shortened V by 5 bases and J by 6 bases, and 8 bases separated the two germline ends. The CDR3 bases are TGTGCCAGTAGTGCCCTAACTCAGCCCCAGCATTTT. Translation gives CASSALTQPQHF.

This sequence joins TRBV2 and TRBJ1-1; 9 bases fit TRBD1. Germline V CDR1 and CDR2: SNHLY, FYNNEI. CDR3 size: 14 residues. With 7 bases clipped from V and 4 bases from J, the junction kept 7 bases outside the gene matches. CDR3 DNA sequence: TGTGCCAGCATCGTACAGGGGGCTGGCACTGAAGCTTTCTTT. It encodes CASIVQGAGTEAFF.

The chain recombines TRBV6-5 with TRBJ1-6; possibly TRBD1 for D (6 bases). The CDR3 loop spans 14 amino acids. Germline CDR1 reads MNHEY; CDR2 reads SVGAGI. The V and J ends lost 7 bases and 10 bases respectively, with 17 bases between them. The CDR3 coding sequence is TGTGCCAGCACCGAGCTAAGGGGGGGATCACCCCTCCACTTT. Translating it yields CASTELRGGSPLHF.

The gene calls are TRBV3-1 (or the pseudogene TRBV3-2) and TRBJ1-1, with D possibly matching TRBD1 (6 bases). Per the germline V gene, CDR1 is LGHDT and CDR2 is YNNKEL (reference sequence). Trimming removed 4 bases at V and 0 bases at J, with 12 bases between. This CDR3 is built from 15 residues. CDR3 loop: CASSLDRALNTEAFF. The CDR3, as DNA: TGTGCCAGCAGCCTGGACAGAGCTTTGAACACTGAAGCTTTCTTT.

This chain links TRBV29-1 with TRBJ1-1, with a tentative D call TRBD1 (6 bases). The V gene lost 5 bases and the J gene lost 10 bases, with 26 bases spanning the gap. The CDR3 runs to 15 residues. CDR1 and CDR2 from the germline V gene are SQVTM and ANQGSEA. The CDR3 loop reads CSVTRGGDSSTGAFF. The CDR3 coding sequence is TGCAGCGTTACCAGAGGGGGGGACTCCTCTACAGGAGCTTTCTTT.

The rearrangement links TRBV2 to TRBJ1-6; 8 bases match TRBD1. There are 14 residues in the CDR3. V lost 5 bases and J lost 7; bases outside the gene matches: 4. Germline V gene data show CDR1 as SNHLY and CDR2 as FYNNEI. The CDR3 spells CASSPGQGNSPLHF. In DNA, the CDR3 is TGTGCCAGCAGTCCTGGACAGGGAAATTCACCCCTCCACTTT. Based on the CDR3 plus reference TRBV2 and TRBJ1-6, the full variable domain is EPEVTQTPSHQVTQMGQEVILRCVPISNHLYFYWYRQILGQKVEFLVSFYNNEISEKSEIFDDQFSVERPDGSNFTLKIRSTKLEDSAMYFCASSPGQGNSPLHFGNGTRLTVT.

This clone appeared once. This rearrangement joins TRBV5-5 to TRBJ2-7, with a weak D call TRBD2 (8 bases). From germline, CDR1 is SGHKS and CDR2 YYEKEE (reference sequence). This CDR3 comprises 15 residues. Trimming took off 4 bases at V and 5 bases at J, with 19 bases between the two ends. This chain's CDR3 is CASSPLAVGGHEQYF. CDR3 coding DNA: TGTGCCAGCAGCCCACTAGCGGTAGGGGGCCACGAGCAGTACTTC.

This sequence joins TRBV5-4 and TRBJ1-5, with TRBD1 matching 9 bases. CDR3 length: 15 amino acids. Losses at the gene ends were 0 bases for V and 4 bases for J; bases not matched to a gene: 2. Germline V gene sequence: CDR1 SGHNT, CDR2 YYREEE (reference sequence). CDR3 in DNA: TGTGCCAGCAGCTTGGGACAGGGGGAGAATCAGCCCCAGCATTTT. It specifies CASSLGQGENQPQHF. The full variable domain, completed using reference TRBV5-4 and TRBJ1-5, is ETGVTQSPTHLIKTRGQQVTLRCSSQSGHNTVSWYQQALGQGPQFIFQYYREEENGRGNFPPRFSGLQFPNYSSELNVNALELDDSALYLCASSLGQGENQPQHFGDGTRLSIL.

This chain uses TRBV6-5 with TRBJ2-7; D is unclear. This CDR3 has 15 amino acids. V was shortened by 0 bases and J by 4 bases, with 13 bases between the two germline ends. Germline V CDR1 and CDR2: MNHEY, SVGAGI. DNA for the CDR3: TGTGCCAGCAGTTACTCGATTCTAGAGACTTACGAGCAGTACTTC. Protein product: CASSYSILETYEQYF.

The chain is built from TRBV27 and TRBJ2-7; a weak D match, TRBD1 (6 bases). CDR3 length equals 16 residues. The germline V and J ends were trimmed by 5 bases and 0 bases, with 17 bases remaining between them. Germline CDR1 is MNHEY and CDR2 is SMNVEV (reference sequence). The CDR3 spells CASSRIGTWSSYEQYF. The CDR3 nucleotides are TGTGCCAGCAGTCGTATTGGGACATGGAGCTCCTACGAGCAGTACTTC.